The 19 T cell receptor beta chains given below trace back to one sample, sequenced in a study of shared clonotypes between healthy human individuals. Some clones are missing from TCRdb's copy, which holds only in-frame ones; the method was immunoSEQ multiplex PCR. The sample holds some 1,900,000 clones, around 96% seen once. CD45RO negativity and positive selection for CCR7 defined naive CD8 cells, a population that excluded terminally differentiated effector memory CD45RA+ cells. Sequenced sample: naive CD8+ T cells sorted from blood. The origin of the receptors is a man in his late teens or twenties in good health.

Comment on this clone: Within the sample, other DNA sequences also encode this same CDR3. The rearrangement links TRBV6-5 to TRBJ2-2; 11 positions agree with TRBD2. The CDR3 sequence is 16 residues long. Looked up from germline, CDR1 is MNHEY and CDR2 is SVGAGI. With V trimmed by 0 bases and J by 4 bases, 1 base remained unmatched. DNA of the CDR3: TGTGCCAGCAGTTACTCACTAGCGGGGGTCACCGGGGAGCTGTTTTTT. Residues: CASSYSLAGVTGELFF.

As DNA, the CDR3 is TGTGCCAGCAGCGGTGGGACAGGAGGTCAGCCCCAGCATTTT. Residues: CASSGGTGGQPQHF. V usage is TRBV9 and J usage is TRBJ1-5; 8 bases match TRBD1. Germline CDR1 reads SGDLS; CDR2 reads YYNGEE. The CDR3 spans 14 residues. The V gene end was trimmed by 3 bases and the J gene end by 6 bases; junction bases not matched to a gene: 5.

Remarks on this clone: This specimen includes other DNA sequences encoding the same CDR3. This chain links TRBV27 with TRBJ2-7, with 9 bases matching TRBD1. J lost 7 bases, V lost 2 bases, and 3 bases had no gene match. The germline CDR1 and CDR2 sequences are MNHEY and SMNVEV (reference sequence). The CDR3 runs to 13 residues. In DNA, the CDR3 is TGTGCCAGCAGTTTAGGGACAGGGTGGGAGCAGTACTTC. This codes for CASSLGTGWEQYF.

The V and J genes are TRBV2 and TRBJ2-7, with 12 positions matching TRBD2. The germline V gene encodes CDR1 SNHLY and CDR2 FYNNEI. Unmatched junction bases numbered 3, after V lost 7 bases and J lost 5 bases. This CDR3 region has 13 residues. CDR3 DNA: TGTGCCAGCATCGGACTAGCGGGGAACGAGCAGTACTTC. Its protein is CASIGLAGNEQYF.

The CDR3 nucleotides are TGTGCCAGCAAAAGGCCCGGAAGCAATCAGCCCCAGCATTTT. Translated: CASKRPGSNQPQHF. The V call is TRBV27, the J call TRBJ1-5; D unclear. Germline V gene lookup returns CDR1 MNHEY and CDR2 SMNVEV (reference sequence). The CDR3 has 14 amino acids. V was clipped by 7 bases and J by 1 base, with 11 bases between them.

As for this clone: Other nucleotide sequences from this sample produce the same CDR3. The CDR3 protein is CASSSGSTDTQYF. CDR3 in DNA: TGTGCCAGCAGCTCGGGGAGCACAGATACGCAGTATTTT. The chain employs TRBV7-9 and TRBJ2-3; D perhaps matches TRBD2 (5 bases). V lost 4 bases to trimming and J lost 0 bases, with 5 bases between them. Germline CDR1 is SEHNR and CDR2 is FQNEAQ (reference sequence). The CDR3 contains 13 residues.

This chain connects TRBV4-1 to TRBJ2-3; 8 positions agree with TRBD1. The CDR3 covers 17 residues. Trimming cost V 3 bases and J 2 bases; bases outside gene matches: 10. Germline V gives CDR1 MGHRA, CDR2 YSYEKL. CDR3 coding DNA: TGCGCCAGCAGCCATGGGCTGACAGGGGAGTTCACAGATACGCAGTATTTT. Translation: CASSHGLTGEFTDTQYF.

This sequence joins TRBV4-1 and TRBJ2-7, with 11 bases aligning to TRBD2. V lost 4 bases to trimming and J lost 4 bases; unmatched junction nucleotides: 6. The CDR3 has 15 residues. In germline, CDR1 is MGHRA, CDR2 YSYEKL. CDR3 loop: CASSLIAGGDYEQYF. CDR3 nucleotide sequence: TGCGCCAGCAGCCTTATAGCGGGAGGGGATTACGAGCAGTACTTC.

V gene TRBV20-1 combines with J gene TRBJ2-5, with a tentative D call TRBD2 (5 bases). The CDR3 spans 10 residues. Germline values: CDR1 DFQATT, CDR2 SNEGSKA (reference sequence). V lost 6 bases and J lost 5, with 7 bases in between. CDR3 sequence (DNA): TGCAGTGCGGGCGGGGAGACCCAGTACTTC. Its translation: CSAGGETQYF.

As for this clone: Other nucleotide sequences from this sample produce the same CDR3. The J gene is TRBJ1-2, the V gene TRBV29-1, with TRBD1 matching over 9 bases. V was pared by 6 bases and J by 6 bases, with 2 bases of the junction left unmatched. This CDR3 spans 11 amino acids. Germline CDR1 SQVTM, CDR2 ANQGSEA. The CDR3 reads CSVGTGNGYTF. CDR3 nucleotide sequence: TGCAGCGTGGGGACAGGGAATGGCTACACCTTC.

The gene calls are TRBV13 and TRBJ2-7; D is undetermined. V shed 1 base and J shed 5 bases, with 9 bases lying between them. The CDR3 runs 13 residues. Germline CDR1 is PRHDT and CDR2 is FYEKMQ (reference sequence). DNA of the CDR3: TGTGCCAGCAGCTTAGTACGCTCACACGAGCAGTACTTC. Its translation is CASSLVRSHEQYF.

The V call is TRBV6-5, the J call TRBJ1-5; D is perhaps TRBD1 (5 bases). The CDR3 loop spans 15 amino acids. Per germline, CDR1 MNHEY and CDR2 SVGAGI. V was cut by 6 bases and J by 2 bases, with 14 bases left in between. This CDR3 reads CASRAWGEGNQPQHF. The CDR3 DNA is TGTGCCAGCAGGGCCTGGGGGGAGGGCAATCAGCCCCAGCATTTT.

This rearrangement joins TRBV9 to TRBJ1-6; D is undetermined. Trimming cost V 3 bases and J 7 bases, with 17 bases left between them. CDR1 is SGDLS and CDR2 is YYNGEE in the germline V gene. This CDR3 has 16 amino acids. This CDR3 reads CASSELTGLENSPLHF. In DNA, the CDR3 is TGTGCCAGCAGCGAGCTAACTGGGCTCGAAAATTCACCCCTCCACTTT.

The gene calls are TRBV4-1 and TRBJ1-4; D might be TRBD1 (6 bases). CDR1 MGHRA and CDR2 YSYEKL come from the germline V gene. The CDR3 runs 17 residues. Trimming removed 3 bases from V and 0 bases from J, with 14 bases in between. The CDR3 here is CASSQGGRSPTNEKLFF. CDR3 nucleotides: TGCGCCAGCAGCCAGGGGGGGCGTTCCCCAACTAATGAAAAACTGTTTTTT.

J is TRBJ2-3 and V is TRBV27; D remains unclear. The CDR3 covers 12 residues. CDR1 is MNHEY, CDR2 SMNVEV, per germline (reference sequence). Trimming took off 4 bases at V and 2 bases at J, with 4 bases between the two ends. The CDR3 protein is CASSSDTDTQYF. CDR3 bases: TGTGCCAGCAGTTCGGACACAGATACGCAGTATTTT.

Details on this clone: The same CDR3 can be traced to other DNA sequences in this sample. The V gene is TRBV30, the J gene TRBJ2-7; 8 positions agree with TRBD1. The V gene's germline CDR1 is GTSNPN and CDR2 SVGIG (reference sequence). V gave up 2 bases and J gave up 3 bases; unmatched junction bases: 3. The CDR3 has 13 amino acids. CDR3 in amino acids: CAWSIGQGYEQYF. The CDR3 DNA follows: TGTGCCTGGAGTATCGGACAGGGCTACGAGCAGTACTTC.

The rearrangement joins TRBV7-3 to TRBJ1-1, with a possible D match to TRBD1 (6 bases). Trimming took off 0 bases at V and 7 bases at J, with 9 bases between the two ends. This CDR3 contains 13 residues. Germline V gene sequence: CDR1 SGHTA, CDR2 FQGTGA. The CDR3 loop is CASSLTGASEAFF. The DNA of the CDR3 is TGTGCCAGCAGCTTAACGGGGGCCAGTGAAGCTTTCTTT.

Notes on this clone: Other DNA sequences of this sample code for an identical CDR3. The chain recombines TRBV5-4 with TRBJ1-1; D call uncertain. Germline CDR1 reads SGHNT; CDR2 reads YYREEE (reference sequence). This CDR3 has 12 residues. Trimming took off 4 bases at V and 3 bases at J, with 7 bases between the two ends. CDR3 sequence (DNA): TGTGCCAGCAGCCTTATGGACACTGAAGCTTTCTTT. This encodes CASSLMDTEAFF. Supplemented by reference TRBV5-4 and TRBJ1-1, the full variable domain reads ETGVTQSPTHLIKTRGQQVTLRCSSQSGHNTVSWYQQALGQGPQFIFQYYREEENGRGNFPPRFSGLQFPNYSSELNVNALELDDSALYLCASSLMDTEAFFGQGTRLTVV.

In nucleotides, the CDR3 is TGTGCCAGCAGCTTGATCGGGTTGGAGGGCTACACCTTC. Its translation is CASSLIGLEGYTF. The chain couples TRBV5-5 to TRBJ1-2; D gene unclear. There are 13 residues in the CDR3. V lost 1 base and J 8 bases, leaving 12 bases between the germline ends. Germline CDR1 reads SGHKS; CDR2 reads YYEKEE (reference sequence). Using reference TRBV5-5 and TRBJ1-2 for the parts outside the CDR3, the full variable domain is DAGVTQSPTHLIKTRGQQVTLRCSPISGHKSVSWYQQVLGQGPQFIFQYYEKEERGRGNFPDRFSARQFPNYSSELNVNALLLGDSALYLCASSLIGLEGYTFGSGTRLTVV.